This TCR beta chain was recorded in a study of cytomegalovirus exposure and HLA in healthy donors. Study-wide results and caveats: DRB1 showed the most TCR associations and HLA-C the fewest in a later analysis, as rates varied by HLA locus. A few CMV-associated chains proved CMV antigen-specific in vitro.

On this clone itself: Its matching antigen is unknown.

V was pared by 6 bases and J by 2 bases, with 8 bases between. CDR1 and CDR2 (germline): MNHEY, SVGAGI. This CDR3 comprises 13 residues. PCR primers comprised 60 Vbeta and 13 Jbeta primers. How the authors handled the data: Unique TCR beta chains totaled roughly 80 million in a later count, with around 10 million of them shared. Sequenced by immunoSEQ multiplex PCR; TCRdb stores in-frame clones only, minus some. V, J and clone size are those of that table, while D and trimming were read from the DNA. Of approximately 79,000 clones in the sample, around 77% were seen once. This TCR was recovered from a boy aged 10-17 years in good health and CMV-seronegative. The chain couples TRBV6-5 to TRBJ2-1; TRBD2 is a possible D gene (6 bases). Sample: PBMCs. The CDR3 DNA is TGTGCCAGCAGCCCGGGGGCCTACAATGAGCAGTTCTTC. It encodes CASSPGAYNEQFF.